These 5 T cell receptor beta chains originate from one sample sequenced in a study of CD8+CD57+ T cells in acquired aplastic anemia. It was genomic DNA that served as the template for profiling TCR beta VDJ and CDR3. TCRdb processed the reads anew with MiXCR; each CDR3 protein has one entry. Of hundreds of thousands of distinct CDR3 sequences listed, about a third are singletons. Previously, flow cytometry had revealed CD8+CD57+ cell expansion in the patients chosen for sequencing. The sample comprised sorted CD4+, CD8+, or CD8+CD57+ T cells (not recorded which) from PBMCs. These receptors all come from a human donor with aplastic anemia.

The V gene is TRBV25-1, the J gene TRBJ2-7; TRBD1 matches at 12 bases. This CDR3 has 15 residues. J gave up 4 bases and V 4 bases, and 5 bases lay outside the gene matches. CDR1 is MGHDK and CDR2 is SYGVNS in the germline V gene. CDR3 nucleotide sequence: TGTGCCAGCAGTGGCCCGGGACAGGGGGCTTACGAGCAGTACTTC. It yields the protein CASSGPGQGAYEQYF.

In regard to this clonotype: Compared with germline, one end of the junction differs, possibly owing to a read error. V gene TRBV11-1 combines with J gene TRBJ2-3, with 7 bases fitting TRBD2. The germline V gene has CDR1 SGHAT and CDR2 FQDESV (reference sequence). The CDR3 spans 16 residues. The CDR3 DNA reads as TGCGCCAGCAGCTTAGGGCTAGCGGAGGGCACAGATACGCAGTATTTT. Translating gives CASSLGLAEGTDTQYF.

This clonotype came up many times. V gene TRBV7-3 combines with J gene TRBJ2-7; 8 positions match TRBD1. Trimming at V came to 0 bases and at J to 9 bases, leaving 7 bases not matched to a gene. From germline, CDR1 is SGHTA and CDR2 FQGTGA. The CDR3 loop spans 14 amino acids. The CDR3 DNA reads TGTGCCAGCAGCTTAACAGGGACAGGAGAAGTGCAGTACTTC. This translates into CASSLTGTGEVQYF.

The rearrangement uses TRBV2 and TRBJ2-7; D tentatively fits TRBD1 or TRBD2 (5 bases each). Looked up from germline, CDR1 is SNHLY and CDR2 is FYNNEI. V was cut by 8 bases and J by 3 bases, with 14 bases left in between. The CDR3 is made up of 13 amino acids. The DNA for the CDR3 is TGTGCCAGCGTCGGGGACCAAGGCTACGAGCAGTACTTC. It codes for CASVGDQGYEQYF.

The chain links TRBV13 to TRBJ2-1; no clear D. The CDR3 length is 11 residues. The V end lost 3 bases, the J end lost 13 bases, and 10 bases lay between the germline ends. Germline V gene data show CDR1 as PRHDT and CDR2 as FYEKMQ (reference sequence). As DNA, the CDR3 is TGTGCCAGCAGCTTCTTCGAGTCCCAGTTCTTC. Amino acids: CASSFFESQFF.